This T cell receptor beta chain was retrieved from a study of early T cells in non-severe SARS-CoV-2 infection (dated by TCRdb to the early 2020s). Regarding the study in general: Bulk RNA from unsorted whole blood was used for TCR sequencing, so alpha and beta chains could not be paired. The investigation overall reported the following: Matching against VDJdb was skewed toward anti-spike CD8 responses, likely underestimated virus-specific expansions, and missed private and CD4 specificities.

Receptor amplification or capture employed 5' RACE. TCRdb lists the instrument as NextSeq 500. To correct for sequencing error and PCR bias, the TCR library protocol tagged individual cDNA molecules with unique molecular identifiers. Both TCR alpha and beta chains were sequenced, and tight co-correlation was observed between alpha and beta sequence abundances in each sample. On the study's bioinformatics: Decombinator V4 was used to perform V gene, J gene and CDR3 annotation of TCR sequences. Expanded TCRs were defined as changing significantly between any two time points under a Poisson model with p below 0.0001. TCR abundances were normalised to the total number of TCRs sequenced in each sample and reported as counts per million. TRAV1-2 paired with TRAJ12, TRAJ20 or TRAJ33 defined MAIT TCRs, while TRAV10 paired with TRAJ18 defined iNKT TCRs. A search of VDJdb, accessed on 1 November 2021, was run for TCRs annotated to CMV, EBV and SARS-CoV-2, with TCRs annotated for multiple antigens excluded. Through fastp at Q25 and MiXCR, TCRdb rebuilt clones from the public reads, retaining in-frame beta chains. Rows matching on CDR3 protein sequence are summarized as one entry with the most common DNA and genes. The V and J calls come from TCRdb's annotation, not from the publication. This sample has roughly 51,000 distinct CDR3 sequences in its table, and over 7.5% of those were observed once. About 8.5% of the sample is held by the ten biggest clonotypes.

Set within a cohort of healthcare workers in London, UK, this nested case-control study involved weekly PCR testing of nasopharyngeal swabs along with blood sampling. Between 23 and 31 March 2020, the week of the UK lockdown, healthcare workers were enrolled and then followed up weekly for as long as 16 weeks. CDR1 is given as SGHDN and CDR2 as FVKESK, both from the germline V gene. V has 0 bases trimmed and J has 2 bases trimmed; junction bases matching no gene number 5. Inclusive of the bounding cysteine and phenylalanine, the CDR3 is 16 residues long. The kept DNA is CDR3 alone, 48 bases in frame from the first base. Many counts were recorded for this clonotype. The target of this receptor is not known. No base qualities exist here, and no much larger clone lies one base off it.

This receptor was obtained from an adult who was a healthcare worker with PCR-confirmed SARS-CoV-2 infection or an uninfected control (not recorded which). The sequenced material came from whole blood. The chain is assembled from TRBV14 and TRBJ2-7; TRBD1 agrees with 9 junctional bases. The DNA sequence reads TGTGCCAGCAGCCAAGAAACCCGGGACAGGGCCTACGAGCAGTACTTC. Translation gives CASSQETRDRAYEQYF.